This TCR beta chain was documented in a study of response to subunit inactivated influenza vaccine. Whole-study results and caveats: A suggestion made by the authors is that each seasonal influenza vaccination recruits few new T cells.

J lost 3 bases, V lost 3 bases, and 1 base had no gene match. The CDR3 has 14 amino acids. The germline CDR1 and CDR2 sequences are SGDLS and YYNGEE. This clonotype was seen many times. The antigen remains unidentified. TCRdb independently ran MiXCR on the RT-PCR reads; one entry per CDR3 protein. This sample has 450,000 to 600,000 distinct CDR3 sequences, with approximately 6.9% found just once. This receptor was identified in a man between 45 and 75 years old who received an inactivated influenza vaccine. This sequence joins TRBV9 and TRBJ2-7; TRBD2 aligns across 12 bases. Sequences were derived from PBMCs from blood, sampled about 23 months after vaccination. CDR3 nucleotide sequence: TGTGCCAGCAGCGGGACTAGCGGGGACTACGAGCAGTACTTC. This codes for CASSGTSGDYEQYF. The variable domain in full, with the rest retrieved from reference TRBV9 and TRBJ2-7, is DSGVTQTPKHLITATGQRVTLRCSPRSGDLSVYWYQQSLDQGLQFLIQYYNGEERAKGNILERFSAQQFPDLHSELNLSSLELGDSALYFCASSGTSGDYEQYFGPGTRLTVT.